The T cell receptor beta chain under discussion was sequenced for a study of T-cell memory formation after mild COVID-19. This clonotype was recorded a few times. One junction end disagrees with the germline gene, perhaps due to a read error. This CDR3 is 14 amino acids long. Germline loops: CDR1 MGHRA, CDR2 YSYEKL. TCRdb re-derived calls from the 5' RACE reads in MiXCR, one entry per CDR3 protein. Of hundreds of thousands of distinct CDR3 sequences listed, 20% to 25% are singletons. This sequence was found in an adult woman who had mild COVID-19 (a few samples of this study predate the infection). Cell type and time point are not known. The sample taken for sequencing was PBMCs or a T cell subset sorted from them (not recorded which). The chain combines TRBV4-1 with TRBJ1-1, with D perhaps TRBD1 (5 bases). CDR3 in amino acids: CASSQDRGGGRSFF. The CDR3, as DNA: TGCGCCAGCAGCCAAGATCGTGGTGGGGGTCGGAGCTTTTTT.